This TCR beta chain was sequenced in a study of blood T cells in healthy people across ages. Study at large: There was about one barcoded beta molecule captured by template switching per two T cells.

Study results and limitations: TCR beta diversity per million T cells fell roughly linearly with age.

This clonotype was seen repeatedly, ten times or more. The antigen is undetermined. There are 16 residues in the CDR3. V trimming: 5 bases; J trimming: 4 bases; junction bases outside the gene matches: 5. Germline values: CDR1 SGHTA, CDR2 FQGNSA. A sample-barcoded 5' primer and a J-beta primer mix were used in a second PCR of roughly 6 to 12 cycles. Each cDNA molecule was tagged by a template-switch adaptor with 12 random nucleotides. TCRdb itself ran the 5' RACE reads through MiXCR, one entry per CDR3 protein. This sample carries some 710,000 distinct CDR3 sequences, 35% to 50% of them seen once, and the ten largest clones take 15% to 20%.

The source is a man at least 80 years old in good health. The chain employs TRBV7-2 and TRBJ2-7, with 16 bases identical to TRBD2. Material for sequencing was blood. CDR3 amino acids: CASSQGLAGGPYEQYF. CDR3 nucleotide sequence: TGTGCCAGCAGCCAGGGACTAGCGGGAGGGCCATACGAGCAGTACTTC.